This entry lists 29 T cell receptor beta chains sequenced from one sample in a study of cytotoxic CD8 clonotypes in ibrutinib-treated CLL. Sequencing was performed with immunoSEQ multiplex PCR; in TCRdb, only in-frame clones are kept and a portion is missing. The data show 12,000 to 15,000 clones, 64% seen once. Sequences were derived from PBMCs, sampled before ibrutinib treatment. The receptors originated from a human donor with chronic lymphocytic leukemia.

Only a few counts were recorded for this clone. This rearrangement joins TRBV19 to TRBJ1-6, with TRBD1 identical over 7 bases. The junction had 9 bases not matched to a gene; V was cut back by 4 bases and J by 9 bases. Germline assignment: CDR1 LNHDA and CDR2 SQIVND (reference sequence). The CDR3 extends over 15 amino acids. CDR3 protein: CASSTDREAASPLHF. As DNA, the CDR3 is TGTGCCAGTAGTACCGACAGGGAGGCGGCTTCACCCCTCCACTTT.

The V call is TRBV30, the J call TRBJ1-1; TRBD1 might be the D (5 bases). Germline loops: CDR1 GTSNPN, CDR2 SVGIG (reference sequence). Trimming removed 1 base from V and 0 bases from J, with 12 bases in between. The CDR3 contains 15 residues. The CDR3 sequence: CAWSAIGQLNTEAFF. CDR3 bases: TGTGCCTGGAGTGCCATCGGACAACTGAACACTGAAGCTTTCTTT.

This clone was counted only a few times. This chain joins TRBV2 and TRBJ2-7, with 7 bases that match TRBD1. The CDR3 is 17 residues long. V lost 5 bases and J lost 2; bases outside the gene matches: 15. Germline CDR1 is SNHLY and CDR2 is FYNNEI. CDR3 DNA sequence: TGTGCCAGCAGTTCCCCAATCACAGGGGTAAAACCCTACGAGCAGTACTTC. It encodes CASSSPITGVKPYEQYF.

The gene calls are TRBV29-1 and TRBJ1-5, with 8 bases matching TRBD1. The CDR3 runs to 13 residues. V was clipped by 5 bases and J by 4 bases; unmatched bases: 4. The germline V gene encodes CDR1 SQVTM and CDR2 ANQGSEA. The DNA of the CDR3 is TGCAGCGTTAGGACAGGGATAAATCAGCCCCAGCATTTT. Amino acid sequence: CSVRTGINQPQHF. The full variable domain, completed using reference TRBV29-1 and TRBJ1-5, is SAVISQKPSRDICQRGTSLTIQCQVDSQVTMMFWYRQQPGQSLTLIATANQGSEATYESGFVIDKFPISRPNLTFSTLTVSNMSPEDSSIYLCSVRTGINQPQHFGDGTRLSIL.

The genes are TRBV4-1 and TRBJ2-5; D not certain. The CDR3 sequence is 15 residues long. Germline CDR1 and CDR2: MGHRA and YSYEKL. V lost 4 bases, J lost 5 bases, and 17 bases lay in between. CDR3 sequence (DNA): TGCGCCAGCAGCCGAACGTGGAGTTTAGGGGAGACCCAGTACTTC. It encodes CASSRTWSLGETQYF.

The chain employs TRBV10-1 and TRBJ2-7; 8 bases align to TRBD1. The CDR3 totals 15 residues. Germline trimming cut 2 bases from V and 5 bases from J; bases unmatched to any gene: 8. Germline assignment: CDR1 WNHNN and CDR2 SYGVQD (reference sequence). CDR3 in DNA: TGCGCCAGCAGTGAGGACAGGGGCGAGGTGAACGAGCAGTACTTC. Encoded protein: CASSEDRGEVNEQYF.

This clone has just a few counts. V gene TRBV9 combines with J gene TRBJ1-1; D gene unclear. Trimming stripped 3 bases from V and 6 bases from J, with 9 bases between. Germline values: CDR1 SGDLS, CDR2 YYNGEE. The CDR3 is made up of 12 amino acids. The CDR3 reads CASSGGGPEAFF. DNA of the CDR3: TGTGCCAGCAGCGGAGGCGGGCCTGAAGCTTTCTTT.

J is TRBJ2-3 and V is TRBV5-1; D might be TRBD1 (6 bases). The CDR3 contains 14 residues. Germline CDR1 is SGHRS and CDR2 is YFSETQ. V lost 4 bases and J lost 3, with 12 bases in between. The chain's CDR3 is CASSTDRTTDTQYF. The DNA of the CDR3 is TGCGCCAGCAGCACAGACAGGACAACAGATACGCAGTATTTT. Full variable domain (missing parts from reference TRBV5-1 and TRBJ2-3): KAGVTQTPRYLIKTRGQQVTLSCSPISGHRSVSWYQQTPGQGLQFLFEYFSETQRNKGNFPGRFSGRQFSNSRSEMNVSTLELGDSALYLCASSTDRTTDTQYFGPGTRLTVL.

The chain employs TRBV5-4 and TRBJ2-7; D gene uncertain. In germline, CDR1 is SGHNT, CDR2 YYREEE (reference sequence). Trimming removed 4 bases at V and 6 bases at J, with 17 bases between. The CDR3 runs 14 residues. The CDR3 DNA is TGTGCCAGCAGCCCCCCAAACCCCACACTCGAGCAGTACTTC. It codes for CASSPPNPTLEQYF.

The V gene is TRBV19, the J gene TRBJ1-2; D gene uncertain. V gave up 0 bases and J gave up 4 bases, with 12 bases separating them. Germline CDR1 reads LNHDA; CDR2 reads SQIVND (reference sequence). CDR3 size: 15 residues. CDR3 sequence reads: CASSIEGFVTYGYTF. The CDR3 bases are TGTGCCAGTAGTATAGAAGGGTTTGTTACCTATGGCTACACCTTC. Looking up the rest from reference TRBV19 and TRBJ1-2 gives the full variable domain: DGGITQSPKYLFRKEGQNVTLSCEQNLNHDAMYWYRQDPGQGLRLIYYSQIVNDFQKGDIAEGYSVSREKKESFPLTVTSAQKNPTAFYLCASSIEGFVTYGYTFGSGTRLTVV.

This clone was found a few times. The CDR3 coding sequence is TGTGCCAGCAGCCTAATTCCCCAGGGAGGTTCAGGTGAAAAACTGTTTTTT. Translated: CASSLIPQGGSGEKLFF. This sequence joins TRBV11-2 and TRBJ1-4; the D gene is possibly TRBD1 (5 bases). The CDR3 spans 17 residues. Germline lookup yields CDR1 SGHAT and CDR2 FQNNGV. Deletions cut 5 bases from V and 7 bases from J, with 23 bases between.

CDR3 nucleotide sequence: TGTGCCAGCGGGATGAATCAGCCCCAGCATTTT. It codes for CASGMNQPQHF. The chain carries TRBV19 and TRBJ1-5, with D unclear. Trimming stripped 9 bases from V and 4 bases from J, with 7 bases between. In germline, CDR1 is LNHDA, CDR2 SQIVND (reference sequence). The CDR3 sequence is 11 residues long.

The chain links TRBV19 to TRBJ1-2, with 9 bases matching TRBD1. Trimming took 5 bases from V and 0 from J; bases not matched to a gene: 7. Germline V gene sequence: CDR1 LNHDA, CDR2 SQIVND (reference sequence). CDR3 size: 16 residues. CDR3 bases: TGTGCCAGTAGTGCGGGACAGGGCTCAGCTAACTATGGCTACACCTTC. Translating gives CASSAGQGSANYGYTF.

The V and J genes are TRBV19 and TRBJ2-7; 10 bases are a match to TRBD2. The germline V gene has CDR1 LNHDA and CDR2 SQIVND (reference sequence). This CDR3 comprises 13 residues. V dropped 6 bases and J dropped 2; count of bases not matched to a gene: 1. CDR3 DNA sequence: TGTGCCAGTAGACTAGCGGGGACCTACGAGCAGTACTTC. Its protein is CASRLAGTYEQYF.

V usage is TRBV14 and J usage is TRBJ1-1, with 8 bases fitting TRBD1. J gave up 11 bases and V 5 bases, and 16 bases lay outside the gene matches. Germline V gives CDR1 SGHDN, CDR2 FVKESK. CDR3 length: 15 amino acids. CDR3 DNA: TGTGCCAGCAGCTACGGACAGGGAGAGATCGTGAATGCTTTCTTT. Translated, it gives CASSYGQGEIVNAFF.

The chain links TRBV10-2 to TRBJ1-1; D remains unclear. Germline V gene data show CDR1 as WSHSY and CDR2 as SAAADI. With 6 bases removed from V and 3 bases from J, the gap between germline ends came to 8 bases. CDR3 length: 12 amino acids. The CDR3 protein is CASSRGDTEAFF. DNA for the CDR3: TGCGCCAGCAGCCGTGGGGACACTGAAGCTTTCTTT.

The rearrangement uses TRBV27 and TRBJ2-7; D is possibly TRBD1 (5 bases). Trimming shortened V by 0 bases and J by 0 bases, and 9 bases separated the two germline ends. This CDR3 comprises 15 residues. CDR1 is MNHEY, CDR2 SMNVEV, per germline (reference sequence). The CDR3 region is CASSLSRTGSYEQYF. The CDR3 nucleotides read TGTGCCAGCAGTTTATCTAGAACAGGCTCCTACGAGCAGTACTTC.

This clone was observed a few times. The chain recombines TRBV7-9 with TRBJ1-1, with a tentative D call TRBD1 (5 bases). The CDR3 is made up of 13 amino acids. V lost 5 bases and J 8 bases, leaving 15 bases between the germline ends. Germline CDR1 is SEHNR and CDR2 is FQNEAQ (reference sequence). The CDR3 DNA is TGTGCCAGCAGCCCGCCGGGGGTAGTCGAAGCTTTCTTT. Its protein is CASSPPGVVEAFF.

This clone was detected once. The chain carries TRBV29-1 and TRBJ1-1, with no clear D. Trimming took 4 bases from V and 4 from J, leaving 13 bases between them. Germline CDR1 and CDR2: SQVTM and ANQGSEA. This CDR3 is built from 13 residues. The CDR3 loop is CSVAGGFGTEAFF. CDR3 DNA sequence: TGCAGCGTTGCGGGAGGGTTCGGCACTGAAGCTTTCTTT.

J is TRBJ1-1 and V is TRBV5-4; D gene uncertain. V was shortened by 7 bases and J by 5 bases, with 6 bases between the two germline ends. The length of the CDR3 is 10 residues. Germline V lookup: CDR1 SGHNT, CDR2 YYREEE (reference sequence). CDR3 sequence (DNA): TGTGCCAGCGAAAAAACTGAAGCTTTCTTT. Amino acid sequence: CASEKTEAFF.

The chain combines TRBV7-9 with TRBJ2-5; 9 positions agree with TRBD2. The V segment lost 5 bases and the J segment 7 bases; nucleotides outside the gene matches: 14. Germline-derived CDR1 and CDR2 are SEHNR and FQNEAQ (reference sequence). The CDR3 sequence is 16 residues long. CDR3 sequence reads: CASSTLGLARWGTQYF. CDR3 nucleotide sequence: TGTGCCAGCAGCACGTTGGGACTAGCCCGGTGGGGGACCCAGTACTTC. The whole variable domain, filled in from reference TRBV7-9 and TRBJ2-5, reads DTGVSQNPRHKITKRGQNVTFRCDPISEHNRLYWYRQTLGQGPEFLTYFQNEAQLEKSRLLSDRFSAERPKGSFSTLEIQRTEQGDSAMYLCASSTLGLARWGTQYFGPGTRLLVL.

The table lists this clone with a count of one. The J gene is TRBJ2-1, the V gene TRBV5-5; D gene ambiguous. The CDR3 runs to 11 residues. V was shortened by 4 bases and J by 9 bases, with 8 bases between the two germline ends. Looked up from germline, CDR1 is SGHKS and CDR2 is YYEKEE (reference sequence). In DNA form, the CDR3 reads TGTGCCAGCAGCCTCCTTGGTGAGCAGTTCTTC. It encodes CASSLLGEQFF.

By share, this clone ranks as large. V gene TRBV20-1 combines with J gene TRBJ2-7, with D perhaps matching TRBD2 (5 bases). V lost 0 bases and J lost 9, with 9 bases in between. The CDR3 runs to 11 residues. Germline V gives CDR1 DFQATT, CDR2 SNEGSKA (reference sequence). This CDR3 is CSARDRRTQYF. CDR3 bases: TGCAGTGCTAGAGATCGGAGGACGCAGTACTTC.

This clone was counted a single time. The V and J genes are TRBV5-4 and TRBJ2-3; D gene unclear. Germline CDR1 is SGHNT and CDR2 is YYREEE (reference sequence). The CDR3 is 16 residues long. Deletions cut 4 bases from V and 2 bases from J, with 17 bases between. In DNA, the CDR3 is TGTGCCAGCAGCCCCCAGGCTGAGAGAGTCACAGATACGCAGTATTTT. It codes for CASSPQAERVTDTQYF.

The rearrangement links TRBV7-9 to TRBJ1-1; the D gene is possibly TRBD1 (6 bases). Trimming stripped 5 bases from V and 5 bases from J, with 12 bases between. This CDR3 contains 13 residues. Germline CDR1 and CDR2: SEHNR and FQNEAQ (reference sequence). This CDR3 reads CASSPQGRTEAFF. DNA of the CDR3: TGTGCCAGCAGCCCACAGGGTAGGACTGAAGCTTTCTTT.

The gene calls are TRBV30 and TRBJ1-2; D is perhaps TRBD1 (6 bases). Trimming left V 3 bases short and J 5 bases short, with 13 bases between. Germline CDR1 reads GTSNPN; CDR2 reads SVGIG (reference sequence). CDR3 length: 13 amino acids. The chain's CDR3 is CAWRAGVGYGYTF. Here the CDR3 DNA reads TGTGCCTGGAGGGCAGGGGTAGGGTATGGCTACACCTTC.

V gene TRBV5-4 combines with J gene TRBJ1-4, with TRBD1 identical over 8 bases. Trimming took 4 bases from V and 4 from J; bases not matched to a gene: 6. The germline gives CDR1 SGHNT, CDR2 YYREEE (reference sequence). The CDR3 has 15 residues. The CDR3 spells CASSLDRGFNEKLFF. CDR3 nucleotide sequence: TGTGCCAGCAGCCTCGACAGGGGCTTTAATGAAAAACTGTTTTTT.

Here the CDR3 reads CAWIPLGAGPSGNTIYF. The CDR3 DNA reads TGTGCCTGGATTCCTCTCGGGGCAGGGCCCTCAGGAAACACCATATATTTT. The J gene is TRBJ1-3, the V gene TRBV30; maybe TRBD1 (5 bases). The CDR3 totals 17 residues. The germline CDR1 and CDR2 sequences are GTSNPN and SVGIG (reference sequence). The V end was cut by 4 bases, the J end by 4 bases, with 23 bases between.

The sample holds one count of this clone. The CDR3 region is CASSPEPGQAYEQYF. The CDR3 DNA reads TGCGCCAGCAGTCCGGAGCCGGGACAGGCCTACGAGCAGTACTTC. The chain uses TRBV5-1 and TRBJ2-7; 8 nucleotides agree with TRBD1. V trimming: 5 bases; J trimming: 2 bases; junction bases outside the gene matches: 9. The CDR3 is made up of 15 amino acids. Germline CDR1 and CDR2: SGHRS and YFSETQ. Variable domain in full (rest from reference TRBV5-1 and TRBJ2-7): KAGVTQTPRYLIKTRGQQVTLSCSPISGHRSVSWYQQTPGQGLQFLFEYFSETQRNKGNFPGRFSGRQFSNSRSEMNVSTLELGDSALYLCASSPEPGQAYEQYFGPGTRLTVT.